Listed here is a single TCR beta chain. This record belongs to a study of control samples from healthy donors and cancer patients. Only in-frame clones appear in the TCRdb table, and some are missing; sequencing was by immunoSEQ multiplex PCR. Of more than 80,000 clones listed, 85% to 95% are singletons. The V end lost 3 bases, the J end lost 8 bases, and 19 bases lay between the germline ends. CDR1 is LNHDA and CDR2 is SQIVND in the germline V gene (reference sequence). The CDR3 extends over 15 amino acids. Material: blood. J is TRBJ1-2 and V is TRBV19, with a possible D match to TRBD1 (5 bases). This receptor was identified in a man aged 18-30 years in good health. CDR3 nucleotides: TGTGCCAGTAGTATTACCGGGACGGTCGGGAGAGGCTACACCTTC. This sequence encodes CASSITGTVGRGYTF.